Below are 11 T cell receptor beta chains sequenced from a single sample in a study of T cells after yellow fever vaccination. Each CDR3 protein gets one entry after TCRdb re-called the 5' RACE reads with MiXCR. The sample has under 250,000 distinct CDR3 sequences, about 7% seen once. The sample here was CD4+ T cells sorted from PBMCs, taken 15 days after the yellow fever booster vaccination. The receptor set was obtained from a man aged 25 to 40 who received the YFV17D yellow fever vaccine.

This clonotype was observed a handful of times. The rearrangement links TRBV11-3 to TRBJ2-1; 7 bases are shared with TRBD2. The germline V gene has CDR1 SGHNT and CDR2 YENEEA. V was pared by 5 bases and J by 6 bases, with 16 bases of the junction left unmatched. The CDR3 extends over 17 amino acids. The CDR3 is CASSTHPPQRGRNEQFF. CDR3 in DNA: TGTGCCAGCAGCACACACCCCCCCCAGCGGGGACGCAATGAGCAGTTCTTC.

This clonotype has only a few counts. The J gene is TRBJ2-2, the V gene TRBV2, with D uncertain. Germline V gene lookup returns CDR1 SNHLY and CDR2 FYNNEI. The CDR3 has 14 residues. The ends were cut back, 7 bases at V and 2 bases at J, with 11 bases in the middle. In DNA form, the CDR3 reads TGTGCCAGCACCTTGGGCAGAAACACCGGGGAGCTGTTTTTT. Amino acid sequence: CASTLGRNTGELFF. Full variable domain (remainder filled in from reference TRBV2 and TRBJ2-2): EPEVTQTPSHQVTQMGQEVILRCVPISNHLYFYWYRQILGQKVEFLVSFYNNEISEKSEIFDDQFSVERPDGSNFTLKIRSTKLEDSAMYFCASTLGRNTGELFFGEGSRLTVL.

A few counts support this clonotype. J is TRBJ2-2 and V is TRBV7-2; D is ambiguous. Germline assignment: CDR1 SGHTA and CDR2 FQGNSA. Trimming pared 7 bases from V and 0 bases from J, leaving 6 bases between. CDR3 length equals 13 residues. The CDR3 here is CASIGPNTGELFF. DNA for the CDR3: TGTGCCAGCATAGGTCCGAACACCGGGGAGCTGTTTTTT.

The chain links TRBV9 to TRBJ2-3; D is unclear. V lost 0 bases and J lost 5, with 7 bases in between. This CDR3 spans 13 amino acids. In germline, CDR1 is SGDLS, CDR2 YYNGEE. The CDR3 here is CASSVAGLDTQYF. The DNA for the CDR3 is TGTGCCAGCAGCGTAGCCGGGCTAGATACGCAGTATTTT. Filled out from reference TRBV9 and TRBJ2-3, the complete variable domain reads DSGVTQTPKHLITATGQRVTLRCSPRSGDLSVYWYQQSLDQGLQFLIQYYNGEERAKGNILERFSAQQFPDLHSELNLSSLELGDSALYFCASSVAGLDTQYFGPGTRLTVL.

In its sample, this clonotype was seen a few times. The chain combines TRBV7-8 with TRBJ1-5; D is unclear. Deletions cut 1 base from V and 5 bases from J, with 6 bases between. CDR1 is SGHVS, CDR2 FQNEAQ, per germline. The CDR3 runs 13 residues. The CDR3 DNA is TGTGCCAGCAGCTTAGGGTTAGATCAGCCCCAGCATTTT. Translation gives CASSLGLDQPQHF.

This clonotype was observed a handful of times. This chain uses TRBV20-1 with TRBJ1-1; D is unclear. Germline V CDR1 and CDR2: DFQATT, SNEGSKA (reference sequence). Trimming removed 0 bases at V and 11 bases at J, with 7 bases between. This CDR3 spans 10 amino acids. This CDR3 is CSARDVRAFF. The CDR3 DNA reads as TGCAGTGCTAGAGACGTACGTGCTTTCTTT.

The chain couples TRBV5-1 to TRBJ2-3; no clear D gene. Germline CDR1 SGHRS, CDR2 YFSETQ. V was clipped by 0 bases and J by 6 bases, with 14 bases between them. This CDR3 is 15 amino acids long. The CDR3, as DNA: TGCGCCAGCAGCTTGGCCGTCCCAGGTCGGGATACGCAGTATTTT. Amino acid sequence: CASSLAVPGRDTQYF.

This clonotype was observed at least ten times. The chain uses TRBV7-9 and TRBJ2-1; D is undetermined. CDR3 length: 15 amino acids. Germline V gene sequence: CDR1 SEHNR, CDR2 FQNEAQ (reference sequence). Between the trimmed V and J ends, which lost 2 bases and 4 bases, there was a span of 12 bases. The DNA for the CDR3 is TGTGCCAGCAGCTTAATCCCTTCCCTTTACAATGAGCAGTTCTTC. Encoded protein: CASSLIPSLYNEQFF.

The rearrangement uses TRBV20-1 and TRBJ2-5; D might be TRBD1 (5 bases). The CDR3 extends over 13 amino acids. The germline gives CDR1 DFQATT, CDR2 SNEGSKA (reference sequence). V lost 5 bases and J lost 4, with 14 bases in between. CDR3 in amino acids: CSALLDQGETQYF. CDR3 bases: TGCAGTGCTCTATTGGATCAGGGAGAGACCCAGTACTTC.

On this clonotype: A much larger clone differs from this one at a single base, so this may be a read error. The V gene is TRBV9, the J gene TRBJ1-2; TRBD1 might be the D (5 bases). V was trimmed by 0 bases and J by 7 bases, leaving 13 bases between them. Germline CDR1 and CDR2: SGDLS and YYNGEE. This CDR3 has 14 amino acids. Written as DNA, the CDR3 is TGTGCCAGCAGCGTAGTTTTAGGGGCTCGTGGCTACACCTTC. Its translation: CASSVVLGARGYTF.

This sequence joins TRBV28 and TRBJ2-3; 7 nucleotides line up with TRBD1. The V gene end was trimmed by 8 bases and the J gene end by 8 bases; junction bases not matched to a gene: 10. CDR1 is MDHEN, CDR2 SYDVKM, per germline. The length of the CDR3 is 13 residues. Written as DNA, the CDR3 is TGTGCCAGCTTTCGACAGGGTTGGGGTACGCAGTATTTT. As protein: CASFRQGWGTQYF.